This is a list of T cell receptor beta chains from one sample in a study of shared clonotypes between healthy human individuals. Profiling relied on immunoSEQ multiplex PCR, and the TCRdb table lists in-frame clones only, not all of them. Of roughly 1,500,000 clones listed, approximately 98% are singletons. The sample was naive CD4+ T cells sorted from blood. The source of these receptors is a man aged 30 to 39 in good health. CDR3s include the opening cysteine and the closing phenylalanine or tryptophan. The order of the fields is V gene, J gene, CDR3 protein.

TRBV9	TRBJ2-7	CASSAGYEQYF
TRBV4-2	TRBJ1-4	CASSPRTHQRATNEKLFF
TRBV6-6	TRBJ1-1	CASSYGEGGNAFF
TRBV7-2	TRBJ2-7	CASSSPGTSGSYEQYF
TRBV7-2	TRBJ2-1	CASSLELAGGNEQFF
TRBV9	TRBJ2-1	CASSVVASGMDEQFF
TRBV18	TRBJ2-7	CASSPPVGSSYEQYF
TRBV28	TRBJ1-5	CASSYDREGNQPQHF
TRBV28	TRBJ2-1	CASAQAGVVDEQFF
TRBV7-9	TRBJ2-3	CASSFPPGQGKYF
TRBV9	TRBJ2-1	CASSVGVASGRNNEQFF
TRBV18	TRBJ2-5	CASSHDSQETQYF
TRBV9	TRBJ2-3	CASSVDPAGATDTQYF
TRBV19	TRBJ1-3	CASSILEGASGNTIYF
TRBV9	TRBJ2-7	CASSVSGASYEQYF
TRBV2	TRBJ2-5	CASMLSRQGIETQYF
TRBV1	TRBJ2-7	CTSSQDLGLAHSYEQYF
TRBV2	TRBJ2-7	CASTLGGTEQYF
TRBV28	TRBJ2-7	CASSFSAGAGNEQYF
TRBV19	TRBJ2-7	CATGTGDGEQYF
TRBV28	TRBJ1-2	CASSSGQGEYGYTF
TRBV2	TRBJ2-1	CASSEIQGGEQFF
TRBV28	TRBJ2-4	CASSQRRVAKNIQYF
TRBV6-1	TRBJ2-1	CASSDWLNEQFF
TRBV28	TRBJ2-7	CASTASVYEQYF
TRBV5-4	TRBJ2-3	CASSMRQGTDTQYF
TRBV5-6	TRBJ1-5	CASSSQGSNQPQHF
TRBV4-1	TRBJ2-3	CASSQVIPSTDTQYF
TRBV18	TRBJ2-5	CASSPREQGQETQYF
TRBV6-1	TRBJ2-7	CATDRRAGEQYF
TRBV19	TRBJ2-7	CASSWGQSYEQYF
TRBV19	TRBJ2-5	CASSMGRGQSETQYF
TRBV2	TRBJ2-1	CASSYGRQDEQFF
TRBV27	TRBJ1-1	CASSRINTEAFF
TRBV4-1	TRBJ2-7	CASSQVQQDYEQYF
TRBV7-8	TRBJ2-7	CASSSQQPGTYEQYF
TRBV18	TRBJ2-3	CASSRQGTSGTGDTQYF
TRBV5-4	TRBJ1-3	CASSRDRGGNTIYF
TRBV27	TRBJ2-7	CASSHLGGGPGRSYEQYF
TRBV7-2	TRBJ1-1	CASSDMFEAFF